This T cell receptor beta chain was observed in a study of T cell changes during pregnancy in multiple sclerosis. TCRdb keeps only in-frame clones here, not all; method: immunoSEQ multiplex PCR. The table records about 63,000 clones, approximately 95% of them present only once. V lost 3 bases and J lost 2; bases outside the gene matches: 12. The CDR3 covers 17 residues. Germline values: CDR1 SGHVS, CDR2 FQNEAQ. This chain links TRBV7-8 with TRBJ1-2; 7 bases map to TRBD1. The sample here was CD8+ T cells from peripheral blood mononuclear cells, taken in the second trimester of pregnancy. This sequence originates from a female donor with multiple sclerosis, enrolled in a pregnancy study. CDR3 nucleotide sequence: TGTGCCAGCAGCTTTCGACCCAGGACAGGAGCAAACTATGGCTACACCTTC. Translated: CASSFRPRTGANYGYTF.